This TCR beta chain derives from a study of blood T cell repertoires in COVID-19. Here immunoSEQ multiplex PCR was the method, and the copy in TCRdb shows in-frame clones only, minus some. In the table there are hundreds of thousands of clones, about 90% of which are singletons. Participants were aged about 18 to 100 years, lived in over 20 US areas, and enrolled virtually. In the 2 weeks before study entry, exposed participants met a COVID-19 case, which was PCR-confirmed or clinician-diagnosed. This TCR was recovered from a man between 45 and 60 years old who had been exposed to COVID-19. The sample comprised PBMCs or T cells enriched from blood (not recorded which).

The CDR3 loop reads CASSQDPYQDRTQYF. CDR3 coding DNA: TGTGCCAGCAGTCAAGATCCGTACCAAGATAGGACCCAGTACTTC. The chain employs TRBV11-2 and TRBJ2-5, with D hard to call. V lost 6 bases, J lost 7 bases, and 21 bases lay in between. Per germline, CDR1 SGHAT and CDR2 FQNNGV. The CDR3 extends over 15 amino acids.